This TCR beta chain was captured by sequencing in a study of blood T cell repertoires in COVID-19. Study context: COVID-19 samples collected from the United States, Italy and Spain covered acute and convalescent phases. PBMCs, B-cell-depleted T cells, or T cells provided the cDNA or gDNA that made up the material.

The CDR3 extends over 16 amino acids. The V end was cut by 0 bases, the J end by 4 bases, with 14 bases between. Germline V gene sequence: CDR1 SEHNR, CDR2 FQNEAQ (reference sequence). In the original workflow: Counts of nucleated cells, estimated from reference gene primer amplification, were obtained. Sequencing was performed with immunoSEQ multiplex PCR; in TCRdb, only in-frame clones are kept and a portion is missing. The V and J calls and clone size are taken from that table; D and trimming were inferred from the DNA. The sample includes about 320,000 clones, roughly 90% seen only once; the top ten take about 6%.

The receptor was derived from a man aged 18 to 29 who had recovered from COVID-19. This rearrangement joins TRBV7-9 to TRBJ2-3; D may be TRBD2 (6 bases). The sequenced sample consisted of peripheral blood. CDR3 sequence (DNA): TGTGCCAGCAGCTTAGCTACACGGGAGTCCCCAGATACGCAGTATTTT. It yields the protein CASSLATRESPDTQYF.